The TCR beta chain under discussion was sequenced for a study of blood T cell repertoires in COVID-19. The method was immunoSEQ multiplex PCR; TCRdb's version includes in-frame clones alone and lacks a portion of them. The table has tens of thousands of clones, 85% to 95% seen once. In this sample, this clone turned up once. The Seattle patients, enrolled during active infection, were followed longitudinally. V dropped 0 bases and J dropped 3; count of bases not matched to a gene: 10. This CDR3 has 17 amino acids. The germline gives CDR1 SGHAT, CDR2 FQNNGV. The genes are TRBV11-2 and TRBJ2-7; 8 bases line up with TRBD2. The source material was peripheral blood. The origin of this receptor is a woman in her seventies with COVID-19, enrolled during active disease. This CDR3 reads CASSLDTLAGRFYEQYF. CDR3 sequence (DNA): TGTGCCAGCAGCTTAGATACTTTAGCGGGACGCTTCTACGAGCAGTACTTC.